These 30 T cell receptor beta chains were all obtained from the same sample, sequenced in a study of T cell responses to AZD1222 COVID-19 vaccine. The method was immunoSEQ multiplex PCR; TCRdb's version includes in-frame clones alone and lacks a portion of them. Among around 72,000 clones listed, roughly 82% were seen once. This sample comprised peripheral blood, obtained on day 0 of AZD1222 vaccination. The receptors were sampled from an adult in good health.

The V and J genes are TRBV6-2 or TRBV6-3 and TRBJ2-7, with D possibly TRBD2 on 7 matching bases. Looked up from germline, CDR1 is MNHEY and CDR2 is SVGEGT. This CDR3 has 15 amino acids. Trimming stripped 0 bases from V and 6 bases from J, with 15 bases between. The CDR3 DNA reads as TGTGCCAGCAGTTACTCGTATTCGGGGGGCTCCGAGCAGTACTTC. Amino acids: CASSYSYSGGSEQYF.

This chain links TRBV28 with TRBJ1-5, with D possibly TRBD1 on 6 matching bases. V was clipped by 4 bases and J by 5 bases, with 15 bases between them. Per the germline V gene, CDR1 is MDHEN and CDR2 is SYDVKM. This CDR3 spans 15 amino acids. Written as DNA, the CDR3 is TGTGCCAGCAGTTCCAGGGGAAGGGCCGATCAGCCCCAGCATTTT. Translated: CASSSRGRADQPQHF.

The DNA of the CDR3 is TGTGCCAAGCAGGAAATGGATAATGAAAAACTGTTTTTT. Residues: CAKQEMDNEKLFF. The rearrangement joins TRBV2 to TRBJ1-4, with D hard to call. Germline V lookup: CDR1 SNHLY, CDR2 FYNNEI. The CDR3 contains 13 residues. Trimming stripped 10 bases from V and 4 bases from J, with 13 bases between.

In this sample, this clone turned up a few times. This chain links TRBV30 with TRBJ1-5, with D unclear. Deletions cut 7 bases from V and 2 bases from J, with 12 bases between. Germline V gene lookup returns CDR1 GTSNPN and CDR2 SVGIG (reference sequence). The CDR3 is 13 residues long. As DNA, the CDR3 is TGTGCCTTCGATTCAGAACGCAATCAGCCCCAGCATTTT. Amino acid sequence: CAFDSERNQPQHF.

The chain recombines TRBV5-4 with TRBJ2-1, with D perhaps TRBD1 (5 bases). This CDR3 has 12 amino acids. V lost 2 bases and J 7 bases, leaving 7 bases between the germline ends. The germline CDR1 and CDR2 sequences are SGHNT and YYREEE (reference sequence). The CDR3 spells CASSFGANEQFF. CDR3 nucleotides: TGTGCCAGCAGCTTTGGGGCGAATGAGCAGTTCTTC.

This clone was detected only once. The chain joins TRBV11-3 to TRBJ1-2, with D perhaps TRBD1 (6 bases). V lost 5 bases and J lost 6, with 19 bases in between. This CDR3 comprises 15 residues. CDR1 and CDR2 (germline): SGHNT, YENEEA. The chain's CDR3 is CASSPGGGAENGYTF. In DNA, the CDR3 is TGTGCCAGCAGCCCGGGTGGGGGCGCGGAAAATGGCTACACCTTC.

The V call is TRBV14, the J call TRBJ2-1; 10 bases match TRBD1. Germline CDR1 and CDR2: SGHDN and FVKESK. The J segment lost 4 bases and the V segment lost 8 bases, leaving 2 bases of the junction unmatched. The CDR3 runs 13 residues. The CDR3, as DNA: TGTGCCAGCCGGGACAGGGGTTACAATGAGCAGTTCTTC. It yields the protein CASRDRGYNEQFF.

The rearrangement uses TRBV6-5 and TRBJ2-7; D possibly uses TRBD1 or TRBD2 (5 bases each). The V end lost 7 bases, the J end lost 3 bases, and 13 bases lay between the germline ends. CDR1 and CDR2 (germline): MNHEY, SVGAGI. This CDR3 region has 13 residues. The CDR3 here is CASTPGRSYEQYF. In nucleotides, the CDR3 is TGTGCCAGCACCCCGGGACGGAGCTACGAGCAGTACTTC.

The rearrangement uses TRBV10-1 and TRBJ1-5; 8 nucleotides match TRBD1. V trimming: 3 bases; J trimming: 2 bases; junction bases outside the gene matches: 3. The CDR3 sequence is 15 residues long. Germline loops: CDR1 WNHNN, CDR2 SYGVQD (reference sequence). CDR3 region: CASSDRTGRNQPQHF. DNA of the CDR3: TGCGCCAGCAGTGACCGGACAGGGCGCAATCAGCCCCAGCATTTT.

V usage is TRBV14 and J usage is TRBJ2-3; a weak D match, TRBD2 (6 bases). Trimming cost V 0 bases and J 8 bases, with 9 bases left between them. The CDR3 is 13 residues long. Germline assignment: CDR1 SGHDN and CDR2 FVKESK. CDR3 protein: CASSQDTAGTQYF. CDR3 coding DNA: TGTGCCAGCAGCCAAGATACAGCGGGTACGCAGTATTTT. Combining the CDR3 with reference TRBV14 and TRBJ2-3 gives the whole variable domain EAGVTQFPSHSVIEKGQTVTLRCDPISGHDNLYWYRRVMGKEIKFLLHFVKESKQDESGMPNNRFLAERTGGTYSTLKVQPAELEDSGVYFCASSQDTAGTQYFGPGTRLTVL.

In its sample, this clone was seen once. The chain uses TRBV28 and TRBJ1-1; a weak D match, TRBD1 (6 bases). CDR3 size: 16 residues. Germline V gene sequence: CDR1 MDHEN, CDR2 SYDVKM. The ends were cut back, 5 bases at V and 3 bases at J, with 19 bases in the middle. The DNA of the CDR3 is TGTGCCAGCAGTGGGACACTCGGAACGTCGGACACTGAAGCTTTCTTT. Translation: CASSGTLGTSDTEAFF.

This clone was counted only a few times. The rearrangement joins TRBV7-3 to TRBJ2-1, with a weak D call TRBD1 (6 bases). The germline V and J ends were trimmed by 1 base and 3 bases, with 7 bases remaining between them. The CDR3 sequence is 14 residues long. Germline CDR1 SGHTA, CDR2 FQGTGA. CDR3 bases: TGTGCCAGCAGCTTAAGGGACAACTACAATGAGCAGTTCTTC. Translating it yields CASSLRDNYNEQFF.

The V gene is TRBV5-5, the J gene TRBJ2-1; no reliable D call. CDR3 length: 13 residues. In germline, CDR1 is SGHKS, CDR2 YYEKEE (reference sequence). The ends were cut back, 0 bases at V and 5 bases at J, with 6 bases in the middle. CDR3 region: CASSLGPDNEQFF. DNA of the CDR3: TGTGCCAGCAGCTTGGGTCCCGACAATGAGCAGTTCTTC.

This chain connects TRBV5-1 to TRBJ2-2; unclear D gene. Germline-derived CDR1 and CDR2 are SGHRS and YFSETQ. V lost 3 bases to trimming and J lost 3 bases, with 9 bases between them. This CDR3 has 14 amino acids. The CDR3 spells CASSYGSYTGELFF. CDR3 sequence (DNA): TGCGCCAGCAGCTATGGCAGCTACACCGGGGAGCTGTTTTTT.

This chain joins TRBV7-9 and TRBJ2-2; D uncertain. CDR1 and CDR2 from the germline V gene are SEHNR and FQNEAQ (reference sequence). The CDR3 has 18 amino acids. The V and J ends lost 3 bases and 0 bases respectively, with 17 bases between them. CDR3 sequence: CASSLSPERSTNTGELFF. CDR3 DNA: TGTGCCAGCAGCTTGAGTCCGGAGAGAAGTACGAACACCGGGGAGCTGTTTTTT.

The chain uses TRBV20-1 and TRBJ1-3; 8 bases map to TRBD1. Looked up from germline, CDR1 is DFQATT and CDR2 is SNEGSKA (reference sequence). J lost 2 bases, V lost 3 bases, and 9 bases had no gene match. This CDR3 comprises 16 residues. CDR3 nucleotide sequence: TGCAGTGCTAGTAGGGGACAGGACTTCGCTGGAAACACCATATATTTT. Residues: CSASRGQDFAGNTIYF.

The rearrangement uses TRBV6-1 and TRBJ1-5; D is unresolved. V gave up 4 bases and J gave up 0 bases, with 13 bases separating them. Germline V gives CDR1 MNHNS, CDR2 SASEGT. The CDR3 runs to 16 residues. CDR3 loop: CASSGLVGYSNQPQHF. The CDR3, as DNA: TGTGCCAGCAGTGGTCTGGTCGGATATAGCAATCAGCCCCAGCATTTT.

The chain joins TRBV6-5 to TRBJ2-7, with D hard to call. CDR1 is MNHEY, CDR2 SVGAGI, per germline. V lost 0 bases and J 10 bases, leaving 16 bases between the germline ends. The CDR3 consists of 14 residues. This CDR3 reads CASSYSQSSAAQYF. CDR3 nucleotides: TGTGCCAGCAGTTACTCCCAGAGCTCGGCGGCTCAGTACTTC.

V gene TRBV12-3 or TRBV12-4 combines with J gene TRBJ1-1; D is unresolved. Trimming pared 6 bases from V and 3 bases from J, leaving 11 bases between. The CDR3 contains 13 residues. CDR3: CASSRDVYTEAFF. CDR3 in DNA: TGTGCCAGCAGCCGTGACGTTTACACTGAAGCTTTCTTT.

The chain has TRBV6-6 and TRBJ1-1; 7 nucleotides match TRBD1. The CDR3 sequence is 16 residues long. CDR1 MNHNY and CDR2 SVGAGI come from the germline V gene (reference sequence). V shed 5 bases, J shed 3 bases, and the junction held 12 bases outside the gene matches. The CDR3 coding sequence is TGTGCCAGCAGTCACGATTCCAGGGGGGGGGACACTGAAGCTTTCTTT. Residues: CASSHDSRGGDTEAFF.

The chain uses TRBV29-1 and TRBJ1-6; tentative D call: TRBD1 (5 bases). Germline values: CDR1 SQVTM, CDR2 ANQGSEA. The CDR3 covers 16 residues. V was shortened by 4 bases and J by 9 bases, with 22 bases between the two germline ends. The CDR3 sequence is CSVVKTAFRYGSPLHF. The CDR3 region has the DNA TGCAGCGTTGTAAAGACAGCCTTCAGGTACGGTTCACCCCTCCACTTT.

This chain uses TRBV4-2 with TRBJ1-3; D remains ambiguous. The CDR3 totals 16 residues. Per germline, CDR1 LGHNA and CDR2 YNFKEQ. Deletions cut 1 base from V and 0 bases from J, with 10 bases between. DNA of the CDR3: TGTGCCAGCAGCCAAGGGAATGGAGCCTCTGGAAACACCATATATTTT. It is translated as CASSQGNGASGNTIYF.

This chain links TRBV12-5 with TRBJ1-1; D ambiguous. This CDR3 has 15 residues. Trimming removed 2 bases at V and 5 bases at J, with 15 bases between. Germline V gene lookup returns CDR1 LGHNT and CDR2 FRNRAP. The CDR3 bases are TGTGCTAGTGGTTTGCCCGGGGTCTTGGGAACTGAAGCTTTCTTT. Its translation: CASGLPGVLGTEAFF.

The chain combines TRBV18 with TRBJ2-7, with TRBD1 matching over 7 bases. CDR1 KGHSH and CDR2 LQKENI come from the germline V gene. V trimming: 3 bases; J trimming: 2 bases; junction bases outside the gene matches: 4. The CDR3 runs 14 residues. The CDR3 spells CASSPSQGAYEQYF. Here the CDR3 DNA reads TGTGCCAGCTCACCTAGCCAGGGGGCCTACGAGCAGTACTTC.

The rearrangement uses TRBV4-2 and TRBJ2-7, with 7 bases lining up with TRBD2. CDR1 and CDR2 (germline): LGHNA, YNFKEQ. CDR3 length: 15 amino acids. V lost 0 bases and J lost 3; bases outside the gene matches: 5. CDR3 bases: TGTGCCAGCAGCCAAGATCACGGGGAGGGCTACGAGCAGTACTTC. Protein: CASSQDHGEGYEQYF.

V gene TRBV7-9 combines with J gene TRBJ2-1; 7 bases map to TRBD2. Losses at the gene ends were 0 bases for V and 3 bases for J; bases not matched to a gene: 2. CDR3 length: 15 residues. Germline-derived CDR1 and CDR2 are SEHNR and FQNEAQ (reference sequence). CDR3 sequence reads: CASSLAWTSYNEQFF. The CDR3 nucleotides are TGTGCCAGCAGCTTAGCTTGGACTAGCTACAATGAGCAGTTCTTC.

J is TRBJ1-1 and V is TRBV14, with D unresolved. CDR1 and CDR2 (germline): SGHDN, FVKESK. Trimming cost V 4 bases and J 2 bases, with 8 bases left between them. The CDR3 sequence is 13 residues long. CDR3: CASSPRGNTEAFF. For the CDR3, the DNA is TGTGCCAGCAGCCCCCGAGGTAACACTGAAGCTTTCTTT.

The chain joins TRBV3-1 (or the pseudogene TRBV3-2) to TRBJ1-1, with D maybe TRBD1 (5 bases). Looked up from germline, CDR1 is LGHDT and CDR2 is YNNKEL (reference sequence). V lost 1 base to trimming and J lost 0 bases, with 12 bases between them. This CDR3 is built from 16 residues. The CDR3 sequence: CASSQATYRLNTEAFF. CDR3 nucleotides: TGTGCCAGCAGCCAAGCAACTTACAGGCTGAACACTGAAGCTTTCTTT.

The chain combines TRBV5-6 with TRBJ2-7, with D perhaps TRBD1 or TRBD2 (5 bases each). CDR1 is SGHDT, CDR2 YYEEEE, per germline. CDR3 length equals 15 residues. V lost 0 bases and J lost 8, with 18 bases in between. As DNA, the CDR3 is TGTGCCAGCAGCTTGGTGGGGTCAGGGAGAGATCAGCAGTACTTC. Translation gives CASSLVGSGRDQQYF.

The rearrangement uses TRBV9 and TRBJ2-4; 8 bases are a match to TRBD2. V gave up 4 bases and J gave up 1 base; unmatched junction bases: 10. In germline, CDR1 is SGDLS, CDR2 YYNGEE. CDR3 size: 17 residues. The CDR3: CASSPYGGEGAKNIQYF. The CDR3 DNA reads as TGTGCCAGCAGCCCTTACGGGGGGGAAGGGGCCAAAAACATTCAGTACTTC.